This is a list of T cell receptor beta chains from one sample in a study of shared clonotypes between healthy human individuals. The repertoire was sequenced with immunoSEQ multiplex PCR; TCRdb's copy has only in-frame clones and lacks some. The table lists some 1.5 million clones, roughly 96% of them singletons, with approximately 1% in the top ten. Sequencing input: naive CD4+ T cells sorted from blood. All receptors derive from a young man in good health. Both conserved end residues are trimmed from each CDR3.

TRBJ1-2 | TRBV15 | ATSRGPGGEFGYT
TRBJ2-7 | TRBV29-1 | SVRTGGHEQY
TRBJ2-7 | TRBV27 | ASSLSWSSGKQY
TRBJ2-3 | TRBV7-2 | ASSLSRGGQDTQY
TRBJ2-7 | TRBV5-1 | ASSLGTATFRYEQY
TRBJ2-1 | TRBV7-9 | ASSQKAGVVYNEQF
TRBJ1-1 | TRBV30 | AWRDRWDTEAF
TRBJ2-3 | TRBV6-1 | ASSGVGSSTDTQY
TRBJ2-7 | TRBV28 | ASSLRGEQY
TRBJ1-1 | TRBV28 | ASSLIRTRQVDTEAF
TRBJ2-7 | TRBV7-2 | ASSTDSYEQY
TRBJ1-2 | TRBV7-6 | ASSLEAKDRGVYGYT
TRBJ2-5 | TRBV11-2 | ASSSRTGRTSGEETQY
TRBJ2-2 | TRBV28 | ASSSPGTSGRETGELF
TRBJ2-1 | TRBV11-2 | ASSLALINEQF
TRBJ2-6 | TRBV2 | ASGERGISGANVLT
TRBJ2-1 | TRBV7-2 | ASSRQVLSSYNEQF
TRBJ2-3 | TRBV7-3 | ASSSHRGLRADTQY
TRBJ2-1 | TRBV5-5 | ASSLGGTGFLDEQF
TRBJ1-2 | TRBV13 | ASSSNPRTGNTYGYT
TRBJ1-4 | TRBV5-6 | ASSLYGATNEKLF